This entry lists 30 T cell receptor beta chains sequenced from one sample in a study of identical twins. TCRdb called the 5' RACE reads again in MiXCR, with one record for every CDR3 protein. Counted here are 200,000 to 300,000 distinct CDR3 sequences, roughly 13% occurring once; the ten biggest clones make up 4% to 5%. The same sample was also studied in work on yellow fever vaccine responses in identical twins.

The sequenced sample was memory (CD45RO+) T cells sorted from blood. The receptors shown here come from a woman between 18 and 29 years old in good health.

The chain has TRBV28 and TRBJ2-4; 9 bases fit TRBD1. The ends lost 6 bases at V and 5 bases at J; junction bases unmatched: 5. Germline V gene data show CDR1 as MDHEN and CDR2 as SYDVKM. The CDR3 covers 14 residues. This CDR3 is CASSRGQGQNIQYF. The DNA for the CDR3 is TGTGCCAGCAGCAGGGGACAGGGCCAAAACATTCAGTACTTC.

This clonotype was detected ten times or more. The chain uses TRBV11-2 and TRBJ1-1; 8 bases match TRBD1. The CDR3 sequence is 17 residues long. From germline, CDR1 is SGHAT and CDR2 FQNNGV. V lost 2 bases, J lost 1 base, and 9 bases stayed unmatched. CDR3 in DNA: TGTGCCAGCAGCTTAAGGGCAGGGGGCGCTGGGAACACTGAAGCTTTCTTT. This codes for CASSLRAGGAGNTEAFF.

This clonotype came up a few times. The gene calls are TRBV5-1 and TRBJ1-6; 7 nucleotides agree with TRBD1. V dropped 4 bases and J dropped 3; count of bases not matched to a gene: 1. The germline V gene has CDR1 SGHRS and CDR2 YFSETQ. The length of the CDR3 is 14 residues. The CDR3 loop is CASSRDSYNSPLHF. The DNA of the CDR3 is TGCGCCAGCAGCCGGGACAGCTATAATTCACCCCTCCACTTT.

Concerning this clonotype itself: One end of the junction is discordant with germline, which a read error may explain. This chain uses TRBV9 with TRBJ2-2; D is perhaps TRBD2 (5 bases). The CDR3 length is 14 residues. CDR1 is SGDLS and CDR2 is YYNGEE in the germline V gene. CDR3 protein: CASSVGPNTGELFF. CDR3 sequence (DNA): TGTGCCAGCAGCGTAGGCCCTAACACCGGGGAGCTATTTTTT. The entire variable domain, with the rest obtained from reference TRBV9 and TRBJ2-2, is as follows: DSGVTQTPKHLITATGQRVTLRCSPRSGDLSVYWYQQSLDQGLQFLIQYYNGEERAKGNILERFSAQQFPDLHSELNLSSLELGDSALYFCASSVGPNTGELFFGEGSRLTVL.

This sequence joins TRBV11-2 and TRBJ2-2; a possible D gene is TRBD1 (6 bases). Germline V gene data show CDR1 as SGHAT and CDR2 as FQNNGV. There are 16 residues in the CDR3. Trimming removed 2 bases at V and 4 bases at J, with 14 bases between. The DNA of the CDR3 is TGTGCCAGCAGCTTAAGGCAGGGGACCGGCACCGGGGAGCTGTTTTTT. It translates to CASSLRQGTGTGELFF.

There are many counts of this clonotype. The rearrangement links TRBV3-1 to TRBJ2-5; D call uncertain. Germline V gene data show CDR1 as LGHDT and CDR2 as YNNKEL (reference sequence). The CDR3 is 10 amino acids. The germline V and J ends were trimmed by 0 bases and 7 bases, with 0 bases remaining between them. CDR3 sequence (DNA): TGTGCCAGCAGCCAAGAGACCCAGTACTTC. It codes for CASSQETQYF.

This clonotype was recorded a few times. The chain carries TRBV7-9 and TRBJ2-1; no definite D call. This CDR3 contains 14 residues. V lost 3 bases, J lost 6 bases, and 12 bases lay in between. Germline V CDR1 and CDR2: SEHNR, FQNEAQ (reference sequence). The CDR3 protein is CASSFALESNEQFF. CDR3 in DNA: TGTGCCAGCAGCTTTGCACTTGAGTCCAATGAGCAGTTCTTC.

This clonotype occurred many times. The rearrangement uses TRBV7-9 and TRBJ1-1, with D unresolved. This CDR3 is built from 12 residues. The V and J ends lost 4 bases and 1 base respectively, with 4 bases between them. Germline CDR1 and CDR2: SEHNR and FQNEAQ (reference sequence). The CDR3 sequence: CASSWKNTEAFF. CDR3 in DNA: TGTGCCAGCAGCTGGAAGAACACTGAAGCTTTCTTT. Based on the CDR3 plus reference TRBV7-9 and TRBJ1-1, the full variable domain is DTGVSQNPRHKITKRGQNVTFRCDPISEHNRLYWYRQTLGQGPEFLTYFQNEAQLEKSRLLSDRFSAERPKGSFSTLEIQRTEQGDSAMYLCASSWKNTEAFFGQGTRLTVV.

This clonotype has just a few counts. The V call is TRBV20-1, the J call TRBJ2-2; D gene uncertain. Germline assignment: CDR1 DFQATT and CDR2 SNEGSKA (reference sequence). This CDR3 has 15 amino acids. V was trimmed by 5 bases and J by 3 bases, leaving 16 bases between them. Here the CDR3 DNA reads TGCAGTGCTCGCGAGCCGGCGTTACACACCGGGGAGCTGTTTTTT. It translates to CSAREPALHTGELFF.

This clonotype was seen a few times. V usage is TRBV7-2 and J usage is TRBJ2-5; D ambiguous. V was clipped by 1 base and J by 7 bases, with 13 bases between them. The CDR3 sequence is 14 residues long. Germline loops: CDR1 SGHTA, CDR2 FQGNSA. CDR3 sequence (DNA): TGTGCCAGCAGCTTAGGCTCGGAGCATGGGACCCAGTACTTC. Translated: CASSLGSEHGTQYF. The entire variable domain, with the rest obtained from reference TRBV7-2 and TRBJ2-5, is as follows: GAGVSQSPSNKVTEKGKDVELRCDPISGHTALYWYRQSLGQGLEFLIYFQGNSAPDKSGLPSDRFSAERTGGSVSTLTIQRTQQEDSAVYLCASSLGSEHGTQYFGPGTRLLVL.

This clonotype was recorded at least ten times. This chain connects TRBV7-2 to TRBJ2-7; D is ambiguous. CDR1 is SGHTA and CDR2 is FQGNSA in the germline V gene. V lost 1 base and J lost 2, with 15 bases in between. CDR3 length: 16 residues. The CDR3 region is CASSLEVAARTYEQYF. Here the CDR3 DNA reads TGTGCCAGCAGCTTAGAGGTTGCGGCCCGAACCTACGAGCAGTACTTC.

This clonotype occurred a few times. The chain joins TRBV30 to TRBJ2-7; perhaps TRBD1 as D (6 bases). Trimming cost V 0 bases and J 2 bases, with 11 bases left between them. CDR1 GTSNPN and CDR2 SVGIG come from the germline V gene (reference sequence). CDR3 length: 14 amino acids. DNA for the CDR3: TGTGCCTGGAGTGTAGGGGGTGCGACCTACGAGCAGTACTTC. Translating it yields CAWSVGGATYEQYF.

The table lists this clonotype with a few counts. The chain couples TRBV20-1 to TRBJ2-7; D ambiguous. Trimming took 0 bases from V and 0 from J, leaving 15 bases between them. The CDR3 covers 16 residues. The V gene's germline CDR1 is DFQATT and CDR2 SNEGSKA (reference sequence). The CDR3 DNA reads TGCAGTGCTAGAGATTGGACCCAAAGGGCCTCCTACGAGCAGTACTTC. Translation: CSARDWTQRASYEQYF.

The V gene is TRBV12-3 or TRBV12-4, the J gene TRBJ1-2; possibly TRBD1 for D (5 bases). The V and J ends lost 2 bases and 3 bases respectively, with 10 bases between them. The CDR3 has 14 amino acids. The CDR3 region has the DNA TGTGCCAGCAGTTTAAGGACACGGGACTATGGCTACACCTTC. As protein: CASSLRTRDYGYTF.

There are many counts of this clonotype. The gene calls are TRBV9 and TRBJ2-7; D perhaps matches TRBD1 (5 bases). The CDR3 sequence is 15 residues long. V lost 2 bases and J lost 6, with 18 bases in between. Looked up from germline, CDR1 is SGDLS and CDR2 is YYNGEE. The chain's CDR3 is CASSVMSGPQGEQYF. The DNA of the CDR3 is TGTGCCAGCAGCGTTATGTCAGGGCCCCAGGGCGAGCAGTACTTC.

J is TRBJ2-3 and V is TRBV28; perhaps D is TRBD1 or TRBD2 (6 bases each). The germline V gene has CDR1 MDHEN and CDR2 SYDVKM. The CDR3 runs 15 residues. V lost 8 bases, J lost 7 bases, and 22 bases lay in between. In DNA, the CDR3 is TGTGCCAGCCTCGGGGTTCGGGGGCGGGACTATACGCAGTATTTT. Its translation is CASLGVRGRDYTQYF.

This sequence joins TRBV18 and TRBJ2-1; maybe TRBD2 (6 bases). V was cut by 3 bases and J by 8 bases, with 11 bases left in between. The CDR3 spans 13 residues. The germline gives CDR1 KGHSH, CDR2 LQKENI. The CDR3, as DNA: TGTGCCAGCTCACCCGGTGGAGGGGATGAGCAGTTCTTC. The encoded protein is CASSPGGGDEQFF. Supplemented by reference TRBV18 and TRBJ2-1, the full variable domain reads NAGVMQNPRHLVRRRGQEARLRCSPMKGHSHVYWYRQLPEEGLKFMVYLQKENIIDESGMPKERFSAEFPKEGPSILRIQQVVRGDSAAYFCASSPGGGDEQFFGPGTRLTVL.

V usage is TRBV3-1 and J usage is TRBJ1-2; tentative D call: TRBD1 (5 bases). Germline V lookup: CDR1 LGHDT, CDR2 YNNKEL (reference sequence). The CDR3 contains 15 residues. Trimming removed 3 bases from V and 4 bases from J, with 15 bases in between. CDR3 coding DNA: TGTGCCAGCAGCCATACAAGCGGGGGTAGCTATGGCTACACCTTC. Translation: CASSHTSGGSYGYTF.

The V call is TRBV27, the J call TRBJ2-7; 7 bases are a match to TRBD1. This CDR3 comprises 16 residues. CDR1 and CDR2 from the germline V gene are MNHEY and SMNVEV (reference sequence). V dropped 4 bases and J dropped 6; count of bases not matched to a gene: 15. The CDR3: CASSSETGNGVGEQYF. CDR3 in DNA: TGTGCCAGCAGTTCAGAGACAGGGAATGGGGTTGGCGAGCAGTACTTC.

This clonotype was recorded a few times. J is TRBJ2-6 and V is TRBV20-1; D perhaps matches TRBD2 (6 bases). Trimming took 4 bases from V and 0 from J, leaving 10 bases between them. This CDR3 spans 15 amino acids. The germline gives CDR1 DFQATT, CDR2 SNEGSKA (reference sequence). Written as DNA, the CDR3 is TGCAGTGCTACGGGACTGAGCTCTGGGGCCAACGTCCTGACTTTC. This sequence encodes CSATGLSSGANVLTF.

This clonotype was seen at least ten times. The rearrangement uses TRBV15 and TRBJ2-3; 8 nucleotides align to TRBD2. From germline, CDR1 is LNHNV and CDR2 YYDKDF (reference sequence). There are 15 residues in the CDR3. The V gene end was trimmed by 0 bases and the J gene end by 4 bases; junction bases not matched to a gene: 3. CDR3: CATSRDRGGADTQYF. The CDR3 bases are TGTGCCACCAGCAGAGATCGGGGGGGAGCAGATACGCAGTATTTT. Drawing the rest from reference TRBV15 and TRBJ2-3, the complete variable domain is DAMVIQNPRYQVTQFGKPVTLSCSQTLNHNVMYWYQQKSSQAPKLLFHYYDKDFNNEADTPDNFQSRRPNTSFCFLDIRSPGLGDTAMYLCATSRDRGGADTQYFGPGTRLTVL.

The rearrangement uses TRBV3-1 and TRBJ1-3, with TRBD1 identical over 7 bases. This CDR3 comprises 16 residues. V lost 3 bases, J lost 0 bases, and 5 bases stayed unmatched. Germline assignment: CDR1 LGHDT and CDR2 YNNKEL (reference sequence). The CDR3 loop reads CASSHWTGTSGNTIYF. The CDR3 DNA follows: TGTGCCAGCAGCCACTGGACAGGAACCTCTGGAAACACCATATATTTT. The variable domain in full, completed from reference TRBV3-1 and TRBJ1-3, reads DTAVSQTPKYLVTQMGNDKSIKCEQNLGHDTMYWYKQDSKKFLKIMFSYNNKELIINETVPNRFSPKSPDKAHLNLHINSLELGDSAVYFCASSHWTGTSGNTIYFGEGSWLTVV.

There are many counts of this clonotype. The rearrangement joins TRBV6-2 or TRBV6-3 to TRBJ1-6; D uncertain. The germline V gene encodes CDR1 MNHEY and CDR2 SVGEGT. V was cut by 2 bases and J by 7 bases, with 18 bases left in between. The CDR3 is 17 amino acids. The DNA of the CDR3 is TGTGCCAGCAGTTACACCATAAGGACGGATGCGAATTCACCCCTCCACTTT. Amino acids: CASSYTIRTDANSPLHF.

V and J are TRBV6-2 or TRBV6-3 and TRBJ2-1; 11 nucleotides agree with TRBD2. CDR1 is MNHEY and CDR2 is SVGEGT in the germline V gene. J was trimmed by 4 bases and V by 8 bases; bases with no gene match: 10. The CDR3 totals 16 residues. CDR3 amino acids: CASCSSRLAGYNEQFF. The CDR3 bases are TGTGCCAGCTGTAGTTCCCGACTAGCGGGGTACAATGAGCAGTTCTTC.

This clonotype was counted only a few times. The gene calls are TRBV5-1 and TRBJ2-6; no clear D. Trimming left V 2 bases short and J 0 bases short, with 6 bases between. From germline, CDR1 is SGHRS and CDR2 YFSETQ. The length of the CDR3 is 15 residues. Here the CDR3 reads CASSLGHSGANVLTF. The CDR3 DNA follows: TGCGCCAGCAGCTTAGGCCACTCTGGGGCCAACGTCCTGACTTTC.

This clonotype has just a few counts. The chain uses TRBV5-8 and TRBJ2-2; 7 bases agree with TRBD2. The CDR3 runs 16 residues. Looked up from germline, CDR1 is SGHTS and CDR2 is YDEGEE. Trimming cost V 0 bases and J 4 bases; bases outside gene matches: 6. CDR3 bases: TGTGCCAGCAGCTTGGCCGCGGGAGCCGGCACCGGGGAGCTGTTTTTT. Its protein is CASSLAAGAGTGELFF.

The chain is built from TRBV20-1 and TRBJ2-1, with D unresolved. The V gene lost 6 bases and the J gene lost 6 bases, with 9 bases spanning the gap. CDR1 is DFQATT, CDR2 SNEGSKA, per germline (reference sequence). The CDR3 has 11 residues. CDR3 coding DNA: TGCAGTGCCCAAGAGACCAATGAGCAGTTCTTC. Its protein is CSAQETNEQFF.

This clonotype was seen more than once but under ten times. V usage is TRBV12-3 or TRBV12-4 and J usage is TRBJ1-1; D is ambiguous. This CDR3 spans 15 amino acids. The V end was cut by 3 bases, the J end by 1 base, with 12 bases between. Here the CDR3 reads CASSFYREPNTEAFF. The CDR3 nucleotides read TGTGCCAGCAGTTTTTATCGGGAACCGAACACTGAAGCTTTCTTT.

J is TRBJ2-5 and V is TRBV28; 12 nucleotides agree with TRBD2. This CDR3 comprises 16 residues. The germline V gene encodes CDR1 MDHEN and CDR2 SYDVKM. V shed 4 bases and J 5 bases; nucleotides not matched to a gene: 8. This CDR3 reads CASSSRTSGVGETQYF. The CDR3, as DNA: TGTGCCAGCAGTTCTCGGACTAGCGGGGTAGGCGAGACCCAGTACTTC.

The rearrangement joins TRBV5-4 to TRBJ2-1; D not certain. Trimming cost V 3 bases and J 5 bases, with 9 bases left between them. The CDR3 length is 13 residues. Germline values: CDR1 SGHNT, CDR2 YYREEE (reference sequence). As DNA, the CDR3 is TGTGCCAGCAGCTACGACTCACACAATGAGCAGTTCTTC. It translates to CASSYDSHNEQFF.